This T cell receptor beta chain was sequenced in a study of blood T cell repertoires in COVID-19. For the study at large: Collection of acute and convalescent COVID-19 samples took place in the United States, Italy and Spain. Nucleic acid was either cDNA or gDNA, and it came from T cells, B-cell-depleted T cells, or PBMCs.

Authors' analysis steps: Amplification of reference gene primers provided the estimated nucleated cell counts. Sequenced by immunoSEQ multiplex PCR; TCRdb stores in-frame clones only, minus some. V, J and clone size derive from that table, while D and trimming were established from the DNA sequence. This sample has hundreds of thousands of clones; about 89% occur once, and the top ten carry about 6.5%. The CDR3 contains 16 residues. V shed 6 bases and J 4 bases; nucleotides not matched to a gene: 6. Germline V gene data show CDR1 as SNHLY and CDR2 as FYNNEI. Sequencing used peripheral blood. This TCR derives from a man aged 60-69 years who had recovered from COVID-19. The rearrangement links TRBV2 to TRBJ2-7, with 16 bases matching TRBD2. CDR3: CASSSGTSGGVYEQYF. The CDR3, as DNA: TGTGCCAGCAGCTCTGGGACTAGCGGGGGGGTATACGAGCAGTACTTC.